Listed below are T cell receptor beta chains from one sample, sequenced in a study of cytomegalovirus exposure and HLA in healthy donors. Assay used: immunoSEQ multiplex PCR; TCRdb lists only in-frame clones, some missing. The sample contains 150,000 to 200,000 clones, roughly 70% of which appear only once. Material for sequencing was PBMCs. All receptors come from a male donor in good health and CMV-seronegative. CDR3s include the opening cysteine and the closing phenylalanine or tryptophan. The D gene is left open where the match is weak. Clone size is shown for a subset of rows, as once, few, many or a class of expanded clone.

- - TRBJ2-1 TRBV5-4 TGTGCCAGCAGCTTGGAAGTGGCACGATCCTACAATGAGCAGTTCTTC CASSLEVARSYNEQFF
- - TRBJ2-5 TRBV15 TGTGCCACCAGCAGGGACAGACCGGGGTCGGAGACCCAGTACTTC CATSRDRPGSETQYF
- - TRBJ2-7 TRBV15 TGTGCCACCAGCAGAGCCCTGGTACAGGAGATTAGCTACGAGCAGTACTTC CATSRALVQEISYEQYF
- TRBD1 TRBJ2-5 TRBV5-1 TGTGCCAGCAGCTTCCACGACAGGGAGGAGACCCAGTACTTC CASSFHDREETQYF
- - TRBJ2-1 TRBV18 TGTGCCAGCTCACCGATGAGGTACAATGAGCAGTTCTTC CASSPMRYNEQFF
- - TRBJ1-5 TRBV19 TGTGCCAGTGAGGGAGTTCGCAATCAGCCCCAGCATTTT CASEGVRNQPQHF
- - TRBJ2-7 TRBV2 TGTGCCAGCAGGAGGGGAGGCGAGCAGTACTTC CASRRGGEQYF
few TRBD2 TRBJ2-5 TRBV2 TGTGCCGGCCCGGGAGGGGGAGAGACCCAGTACTTC CAGPGGGETQYF
few TRBD2 TRBJ2-1 TRBV7-3 TGTGCCAGCAGTGGTAGCGGGAAGGTGGATGAGCAGTTCTTC CASSGSGKVDEQFF
- - TRBJ2-7 TRBV7-9 TGTGCCAGCAGCTTCACCTCGGTCGAGCAGTACTTC CASSFTSVEQYF